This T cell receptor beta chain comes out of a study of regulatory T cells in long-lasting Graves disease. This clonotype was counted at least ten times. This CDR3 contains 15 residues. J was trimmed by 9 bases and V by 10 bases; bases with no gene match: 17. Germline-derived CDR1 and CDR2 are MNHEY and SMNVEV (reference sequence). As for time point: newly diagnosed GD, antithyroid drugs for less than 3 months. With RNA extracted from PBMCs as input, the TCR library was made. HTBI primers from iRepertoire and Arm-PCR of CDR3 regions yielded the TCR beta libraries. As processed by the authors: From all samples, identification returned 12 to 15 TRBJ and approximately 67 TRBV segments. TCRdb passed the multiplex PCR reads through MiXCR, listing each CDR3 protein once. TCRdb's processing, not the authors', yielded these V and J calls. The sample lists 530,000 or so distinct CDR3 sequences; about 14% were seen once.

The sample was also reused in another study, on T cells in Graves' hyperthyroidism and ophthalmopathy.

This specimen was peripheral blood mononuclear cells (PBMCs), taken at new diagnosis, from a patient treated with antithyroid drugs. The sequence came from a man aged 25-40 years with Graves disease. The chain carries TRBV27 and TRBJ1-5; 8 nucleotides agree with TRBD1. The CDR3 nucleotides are TGTGCCACCTCCCCCTACATTAACGACAGGGGGCCCCAGCATTTT. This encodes CATSPYINDRGPQHF.